This T cell receptor (beta chain) was captured in a study of CD8 T cells in ankylosing spondylitis. One entry per CDR3 protein results from TCRdb running MiXCR on the 5' RACE reads. The data contain roughly 200,000 distinct CDR3 sequences, more than 25% of them singletons. The CDR3 loop spans 15 amino acids. The V gene lost 4 bases and the J gene lost 1 base, with 13 bases spanning the gap. Sequenced sample: blood, either unsorted or a sorted T cell fraction (not recorded which). The V call is TRBV12-3 or TRBV12-4, the J call TRBJ1-1; TRBD1 is a possible D gene (5 bases). This receptor was obtained from a male donor with ankylosing spondylitis or in good health (not recorded which). The CDR3 protein is CASSSYGTENTEAFF. CDR3 DNA sequence: TGTGCCAGCAGTTCCTACGGGACGGAGAACACTGAAGCTTTCTTT.